The T cell receptor beta chain under discussion was sequenced for a study of blood T cell repertoires in COVID-19. Generated by immunoSEQ multiplex PCR, the TCRdb table keeps only in-frame clones and is missing some. This sample has over 250,000 clones; roughly 90% occur once, and the top ten carry roughly 2.3%. One Seattle source followed patients from active infection through their disease course. The CDR3 runs 14 residues. The germline CDR1 and CDR2 sequences are KGHDR and SFDVKD. After removal of 9 bases from V and 2 bases from J, the junction contained 8 bases not matched to a gene. The source of this sequence is a woman aged 25 to 39 with COVID-19, enrolled during active disease. The chain uses TRBV24-1 and TRBJ2-5; 7 bases align to TRBD1. The sample taken for sequencing was peripheral blood. The chain's CDR3 is CATRQTGEQETQYF. The CDR3, as DNA: TGTGCCACCCGTCAAACAGGGGAGCAAGAGACCCAGTACTTC.